These 30 T cell receptor beta chains were sequenced from one sample in a study of radiation and T cells in renal cell carcinoma. Using immunoSEQ multiplex PCR, the repertoire was profiled, and TCRdb retains in-frame clones only, with some absent. Of about 130,000 clones listed, around 80% are singletons. As to time point: blood 2 weeks post-SBRT. Treatment in this sample: 15 Gy SBRT to primary tumor, nephrectomy 4 weeks later. The sample in question was blood, obtained from a patient whose treatment included radiotherapy and nephrectomy. These receptors all come from a man aged 45-65 years with renal cell carcinoma.

By sample fraction, this clone is medium-sized. The chain is built from TRBV5-1 and TRBJ1-5; D may be TRBD1 (5 bases). CDR3 length: 14 amino acids. The germline V gene encodes CDR1 SGHRS and CDR2 YFSETQ. The V gene lost 2 bases and the J gene lost 7 bases, with 13 bases spanning the gap. The CDR3 DNA sequence: TGCGCCAGCAGCTTCGAAGGAGGGACGCAGCCCCAGCATTTT. Translation gives CASSFEGGTQPQHF.

This clone was seen more than once but under ten times. The rearrangement joins TRBV7-9 to TRBJ1-2; D is unclear. Germline-derived CDR1 and CDR2 are SEHNR and FQNEAQ (reference sequence). V lost 1 base and J lost 0, with 12 bases in between. The CDR3 spans 16 residues. CDR3 nucleotides: TGTGCCAGCAGCTTAGGAGGAGGCCAGGCTAACTATGGCTACACCTTC. Translated, it gives CASSLGGGQANYGYTF.

By sample share, this clone is medium-sized. As DNA, the CDR3 is TGTGCCAGCAGCTTAGGGGTAGGGGACTATGGCTACACCTTC. It is translated as CASSLGVGDYGYTF. The J gene is TRBJ1-2, the V gene TRBV11-2; tentatively, D is TRBD1 (5 bases). Germline V lookup: CDR1 SGHAT, CDR2 FQNNGV. V lost 1 base and J lost 3, with 9 bases in between. The CDR3 loop spans 14 amino acids.

V gene TRBV6-5 combines with J gene TRBJ1-5; TRBD1 agrees at 7 bases. Unmatched junction bases numbered 5, after V lost 3 bases and J lost 3 bases. The CDR3 is 15 amino acids. Germline V gives CDR1 MNHEY, CDR2 SVGAGI. This chain's CDR3 is CASSYDRASNQPQHF. The CDR3 bases are TGTGCCAGCAGTTATGACAGGGCCTCCAATCAGCCCCAGCATTTT.

V usage is TRBV5-1 and J usage is TRBJ2-3, with D possibly being TRBD1 (5 bases). Germline loops: CDR1 SGHRS, CDR2 YFSETQ. Trimming left V 4 bases short and J 3 bases short, with 21 bases between. This CDR3 contains 17 residues. For the CDR3, the DNA is TGCGCCAGCAGCCAGGGCCTATATTATATTGGAACAGATACGCAGTATTTT. This sequence encodes CASSQGLYYIGTDTQYF.

This chain joins TRBV2 and TRBJ2-1; 10 positions match TRBD2. CDR3 length: 15 residues. The germline CDR1 and CDR2 sequences are SNHLY and FYNNEI. Germline trimming cut 10 bases from V and 8 bases from J; bases unmatched to any gene: 14. CDR3: CAMQSGASGSYEQFF. The CDR3, as DNA: TGTGCCATGCAAAGCGGGGCTAGCGGGAGCTATGAGCAGTTCTTC.

This rearrangement joins TRBV2 to TRBJ1-1; D is unclear. CDR3 length: 13 residues. The germline V and J ends were trimmed by 6 bases and 0 bases, with 8 bases remaining between them. The germline gives CDR1 SNHLY, CDR2 FYNNEI. As DNA, the CDR3 is TGTGCCAGCAGAAACTCGGTGAACACTGAAGCTTTCTTT. It specifies CASRNSVNTEAFF.

This sequence joins TRBV5-1 and TRBJ2-2; D gene ambiguous. V lost 4 bases, J lost 0 bases, and 13 bases lay in between. CDR3 length equals 16 residues. The germline V gene encodes CDR1 SGHRS and CDR2 YFSETQ. Here the CDR3 reads CASSLEQPANTGELFF. For the CDR3, the DNA is TGCGCCAGCAGCCTTGAACAGCCCGCGAACACCGGGGAGCTGTTTTTT.

The chain links TRBV27 to TRBJ2-2; the match to TRBD1 covers 8 bases. Germline CDR1 is MNHEY and CDR2 is SMNVEV (reference sequence). This CDR3 spans 17 amino acids. V shed 7 bases and J 2 bases; nucleotides not matched to a gene: 12. CDR3 DNA: TGTGCCAGCACCCGAGACCTGGACAGGGCTAACACCGGGGAGCTGTTTTTT. This codes for CASTRDLDRANTGELFF.

This clone was detected once. The rearrangement uses TRBV10-1 and TRBJ2-1, with 14 nucleotides matching TRBD2. Looked up from germline, CDR1 is WNHNN and CDR2 is SYGVQD (reference sequence). With 7 bases clipped from V and 0 bases from J, the junction kept 17 bases outside the gene matches. The CDR3 sequence is 21 residues long. Here the CDR3 DNA reads TGCGCCAGCACGACCAACTCGCACGGACTAGCGGGGGGCTACTCCTACAATGAGCAGTTCTTC. Translation: CASTTNSHGLAGGYSYNEQFF.

The chain joins TRBV7-2 to TRBJ1-1; D gene uncertain. The length of the CDR3 is 13 residues. Trimming took 0 bases from V and 5 from J, leaving 7 bases between them. The germline CDR1 and CDR2 sequences are SGHTA and FQGNSA. CDR3 sequence: CASSLARETEAFF. The CDR3 DNA reads as TGTGCCAGCAGCTTAGCGCGTGAGACTGAAGCTTTCTTT.

This chain joins TRBV4-1 and TRBJ2-3; the match to TRBD2 covers 8 bases. Germline values: CDR1 MGHRA, CDR2 YSYEKL. The CDR3 consists of 16 residues. V gave up 0 bases and J gave up 2 bases; unmatched junction bases: 4. This CDR3 reads CASSQDSGRATDTQYF. The CDR3, as DNA: TGCGCCAGCAGCCAAGACTCCGGGAGGGCCACAGATACGCAGTATTTT.

This clone was observed a handful of times. The chain is built from TRBV30 and TRBJ1-1; no definite D call. The CDR3 extends over 12 amino acids. Germline CDR1 is GTSNPN and CDR2 is SVGIG (reference sequence). Deletions cut 2 bases from V and 5 bases from J, with 9 bases between. CDR3 coding DNA: TGTGCCTGGAGTCCGCCTCGGACTGAAGCTTTCTTT. It encodes CAWSPPRTEAFF.

The CDR3 nucleotides read TGTGCCAGCAGCTCTGGTGAAAAACTGTTTTTT. Amino acids: CASSSGEKLFF. The chain uses TRBV27 and TRBJ1-4, with D hard to call. CDR1 is MNHEY, CDR2 SMNVEV, per germline (reference sequence). The CDR3 consists of 11 residues. Trimming cost V 6 bases and J 7 bases, with 6 bases left between them.

The chain employs TRBV28 and TRBJ1-2; no reliable D call. Germline V gene data show CDR1 as MDHEN and CDR2 as SYDVKM. The ends were cut back, 1 base at V and 8 bases at J, with 14 bases in the middle. This CDR3 spans 14 amino acids. Here the CDR3 reads CASSLFSEVGGYTF. The CDR3 bases are TGTGCCAGCAGTTTATTCTCGGAGGTGGGGGGCTACACCTTC.

The gene calls are TRBV11-2 and TRBJ1-4; the D gene is possibly TRBD1 (5 bases). CDR3 length equals 13 residues. Germline V gene data show CDR1 as SGHAT and CDR2 as FQNNGV. The V end lost 6 bases, the J end lost 5 bases, and 10 bases lay between the germline ends. The CDR3: CASRGTGNEKLFF. The DNA for the CDR3 is TGTGCCAGCAGGGGGACGGGGAATGAAAAACTGTTTTTT.

CDR3 bases: TGTGCCAGCAACTTGGGGAGCCAAGAGACCCAGTACTTC. Its protein product is CASNLGSQETQYF. The V and J genes are TRBV7-9 and TRBJ2-5; possibly TRBD2 for D (5 bases). The germline V gene has CDR1 SEHNR and CDR2 FQNEAQ (reference sequence). Between the trimmed V and J ends, which lost 7 bases and 1 base, there was a span of 10 bases. CDR3 length: 13 amino acids.

For this clone: Other DNA variants within this sample encode the same CDR3. The CDR3 nucleotides read TGTGCCATCAGGGGGACAGGAGGGAACACTGAAGCTTTCTTT. Residues: CAIRGTGGNTEAFF. The V and J genes are TRBV10-3 and TRBJ1-1, with TRBD1 matching 8 bases. The CDR3 contains 14 residues. Germline-derived CDR1 and CDR2 are ENHRY and SYGVKD. After removal of 6 bases from V and 1 base from J, the junction contained 4 bases not matched to a gene.

This clone was detected once. The V and J genes are TRBV19 and TRBJ1-5, with a tentative D call TRBD1 (5 bases). V gave up 10 bases and J gave up 2 bases, with 15 bases separating them. The CDR3 loop spans 14 amino acids. Germline CDR1 and CDR2: LNHDA and SQIVND (reference sequence). The CDR3, as DNA: TGTGCCACCTCGCTCCAGGGCGGCAATCAGCCCCAGCATTTT. Amino acids: CATSLQGGNQPQHF.

The count of this clone is one. The gene calls are TRBV27 and TRBJ2-3; possible D gene TRBD1, 5 bases. V shed 7 bases and J shed 1 base, with 12 bases lying between them. This CDR3 contains 14 residues. Germline assignment: CDR1 MNHEY and CDR2 SMNVEV (reference sequence). Here the CDR3 DNA reads TGTGCCAGCACCAAAGGGGTGGGCACAGATACGCAGTATTTT. It specifies CASTKGVGTDTQYF.

CDR3 sequence (DNA): TGCGCCAGCAGAATGACTAGCGAGAATGAGCAGTTCTTC. It encodes CASRMTSENEQFF. The chain combines TRBV10-2 with TRBJ2-1; 8 positions match TRBD2. Germline V CDR1 and CDR2: WSHSY, SAAADI. J was trimmed by 7 bases and V by 6 bases; bases with no gene match: 5. The CDR3 runs to 13 residues.

The chain is built from TRBV5-1 and TRBJ1-1, with D unresolved. In germline, CDR1 is SGHRS, CDR2 YFSETQ. The CDR3 covers 14 residues. V lost 8 bases and J lost 1, with 15 bases in between. As DNA, the CDR3 is TGCGCCAGTACGACGGTCCCTGAGAACACTGAAGCTTTCTTT. Encoded protein: CASTTVPENTEAFF.

The chain has TRBV6-4 and TRBJ2-7; unclear D gene. Trimming took 4 bases from V and 2 from J, leaving 9 bases between them. Germline CDR1 is MRHNA and CDR2 is SNTAGT. This CDR3 region has 13 residues. The CDR3 DNA is TGTGCCAGCAGTGCCCATCCTCCCTACGAGCAGTACTTC. Translated: CASSAHPPYEQYF.

This clone was counted a few times. The chain combines TRBV6-5 with TRBJ1-2, with 8 bases fitting TRBD1. The V and J ends lost 4 bases and 4 bases, in that order; junction bases with no gene match: 5. Germline assignment: CDR1 MNHEY and CDR2 SVGAGI. The length of the CDR3 is 14 residues. As DNA, the CDR3 is TGTGCCAGCAGTTCGGACAGGGCTCCCTATGGCTACACCTTC. It yields the protein CASSSDRAPYGYTF.

This clone was observed a single time. This rearrangement joins TRBV5-4 to TRBJ1-1; no firm D call. Trimming stripped 1 base from V and 5 bases from J, with 9 bases between. Germline CDR1 is SGHNT and CDR2 is YYREEE (reference sequence). This CDR3 spans 13 amino acids. The chain's CDR3 is CASSLRFGTEAFF. Written as DNA, the CDR3 is TGTGCCAGCAGCTTGAGGTTTGGGACTGAAGCTTTCTTT.

J is TRBJ1-2 and V is TRBV7-2, with a tentative D call TRBD1 (5 bases). CDR3 length: 12 amino acids. CDR1 and CDR2 from the germline V gene are SGHTA and FQGNSA. The germline V and J ends were trimmed by 1 base and 6 bases, with 6 bases remaining between them. DNA of the CDR3: TGTGCCAGCAGCTTAGGGGGGGATGGCTACACCTTC. Translated: CASSLGGDGYTF.

The V and J genes are TRBV27 and TRBJ2-7, with D maybe TRBD1 (5 bases). Trimming took off 8 bases at V and 3 bases at J, with 23 bases between the two ends. This CDR3 has 16 amino acids. Germline loops: CDR1 MNHEY, CDR2 SMNVEV (reference sequence). The DNA for the CDR3 is TGTGCCAGCCCCCTAGGGGTAGCCCCAACCCACTACGAGCAGTACTTC. It codes for CASPLGVAPTHYEQYF.

This clone was recorded once. The same CDR3 also results from other DNA sequences found in this sample. The V gene is TRBV19, the J gene TRBJ1-3, with D unclear. This CDR3 contains 14 residues. CDR1 is LNHDA and CDR2 is SQIVND in the germline V gene (reference sequence). V gave up 3 bases and J gave up 1 base, with 7 bases separating them. CDR3 residues: CASSIEDSGNTIYF. CDR3 DNA sequence: TGTGCCAGTAGTATTGAGGATTCTGGAAACACCATATATTTT.

V usage is TRBV27 and J usage is TRBJ1-3; D is unresolved. CDR3 length: 14 amino acids. From germline, CDR1 is MNHEY and CDR2 SMNVEV (reference sequence). Trimming shortened V by 3 bases and J by 0 bases, and 6 bases separated the two germline ends. The CDR3 loop reads CASSLEGSGNTIYF. In DNA, the CDR3 is TGTGCCAGCAGTTTGGAGGGCTCTGGAAACACCATATATTTT.

The V and J genes are TRBV28 and TRBJ1-2; perhaps TRBD1 as D (6 bases). Germline V gene lookup returns CDR1 MDHEN and CDR2 SYDVKM. Trimming cost V 2 bases and J 5 bases, with 18 bases left between them. This CDR3 comprises 16 residues. The CDR3 region is CASSLTQGAVGYGYTF. In DNA, the CDR3 is TGTGCCAGCAGTTTAACACAGGGCGCCGTGGGGTATGGCTACACCTTC.